This TCR beta chain originates from a study of T cells in Graves' hyperthyroidism and ophthalmopathy. The source material, RNA transcripts, was used to amplify TCR beta CDR3 regions. Using the HTBI primer set, a first-round RT-PCR was run on the TCR CDR3. TCRdb independently ran MiXCR on the multiplex PCR reads; one entry per CDR3 protein. The repertoire holds 500,000 to 750,000 distinct CDR3 sequences, with approximately 44% as singletons. Sequenced input: peripheral blood or thyroid tissue (not recorded which). The clonotype comes from a woman aged 18-29 years with Graves' hyperthyroidism.

CDR3 amino acids: CAIKGRGTDTQYF. The CDR3 bases are TGTGCCATCAAAGGAAGGGGCACAGATACGCAGTATTTT. The chain combines TRBV10-3 with TRBJ2-3; the D is unclear. CDR1 is ENHRY and CDR2 is SYGVKD in the germline V gene. Trimming cost V 7 bases and J 1 base, with 9 bases left between them. The CDR3 runs to 13 residues.